This T cell receptor beta chain emerged from a study of cytomegalovirus exposure and HLA in healthy donors. Across the whole study: A subsequent analysis reported that the 120 or so validation repertoires were produced on the same platform that had also been used for the 500 to 700 first-cohort repertoires.

The study, taken as a whole, reports: Most TCR sequences were seen very rarely across donors, but some public TCRs occurred in many.

Generated by immunoSEQ multiplex PCR, the TCRdb table keeps only in-frame clones and is missing some. Of more than 95,000 clones listed, roughly 89% are singletons. In regard to this clone: Antigen: not known.

Germline trimming cut 1 base from V and 1 base from J; bases unmatched to any gene: 7. This CDR3 region has 16 residues. Input material: PBMCs. The V call is TRBV5-3, the J call TRBJ2-7; the match to TRBD1 covers 8 bases. TRBV5-3 is filed as an ORF, its function uncertain. This TCR came from a woman younger than 35 in good health and CMV-seronegative. For the CDR3, the DNA is TGTGCCAGAAGCTTGAACAGGGGGAGGATTTCCTACGAGCAGTACTTC. Its translation: CARSLNRGRISYEQYF.